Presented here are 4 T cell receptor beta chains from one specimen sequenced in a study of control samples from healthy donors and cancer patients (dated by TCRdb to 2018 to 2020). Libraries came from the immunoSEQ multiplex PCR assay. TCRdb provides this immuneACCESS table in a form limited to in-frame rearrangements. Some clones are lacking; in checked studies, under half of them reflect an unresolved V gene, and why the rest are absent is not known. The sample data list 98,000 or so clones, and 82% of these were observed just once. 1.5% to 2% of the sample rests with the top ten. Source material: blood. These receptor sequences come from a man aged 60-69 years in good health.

The CDR3 DNA is TGTGCCAGCAGCCAAGAGATCCCTTGGACTAGCGGGAGGGGGGAGACCCAGTACTTC. This encodes CASSQEIPWTSGRGETQYF. The rearrangement uses TRBV3-1 (or the pseudogene TRBV3-2) and TRBJ2-5, with 15 positions matching TRBD2. Germline V CDR1 and CDR2: LGHDT, YNNKEL (reference sequence). The CDR3 is 19 amino acids. V gave up 0 bases and J gave up 5 bases; unmatched junction bases: 10.

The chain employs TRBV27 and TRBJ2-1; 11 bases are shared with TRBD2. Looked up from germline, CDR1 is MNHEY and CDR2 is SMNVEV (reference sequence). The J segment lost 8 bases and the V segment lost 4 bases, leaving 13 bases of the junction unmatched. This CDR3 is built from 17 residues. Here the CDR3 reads CASSSLAGGMHVDEQFF. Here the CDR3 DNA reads TGTGCCAGCAGTTCCCTAGCGGGGGGTATGCATGTTGATGAGCAGTTCTTC.

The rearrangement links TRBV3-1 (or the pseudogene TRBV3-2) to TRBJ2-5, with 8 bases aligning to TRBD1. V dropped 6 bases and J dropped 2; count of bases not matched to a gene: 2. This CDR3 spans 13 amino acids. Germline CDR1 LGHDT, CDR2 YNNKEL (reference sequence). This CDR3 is CASRRTGQETQYF. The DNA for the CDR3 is TGTGCCAGCAGAAGGACAGGGCAAGAGACCCAGTACTTC.

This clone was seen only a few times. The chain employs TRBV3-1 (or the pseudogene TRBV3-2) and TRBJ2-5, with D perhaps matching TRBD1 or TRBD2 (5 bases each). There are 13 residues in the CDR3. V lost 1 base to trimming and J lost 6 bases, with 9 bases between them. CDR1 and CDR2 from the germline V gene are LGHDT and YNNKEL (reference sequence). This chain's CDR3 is CASSQVEGQTQYF. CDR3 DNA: TGTGCCAGCAGCCAAGTTGAGGGGCAGACCCAGTACTTC.